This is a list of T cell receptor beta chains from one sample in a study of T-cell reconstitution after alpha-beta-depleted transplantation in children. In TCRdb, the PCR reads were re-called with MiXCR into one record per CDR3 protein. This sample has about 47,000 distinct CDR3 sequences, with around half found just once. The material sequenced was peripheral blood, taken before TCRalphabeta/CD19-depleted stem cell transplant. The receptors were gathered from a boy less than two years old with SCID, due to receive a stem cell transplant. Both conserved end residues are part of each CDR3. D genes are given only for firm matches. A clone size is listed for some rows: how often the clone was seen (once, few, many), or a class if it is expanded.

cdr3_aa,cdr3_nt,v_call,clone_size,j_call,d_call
CASSQAWGTGPSTNEKLFF,TGCGCCAGCAGCCAGGCGTGGGGGACAGGTCCATCGACGAATGAAAAACTGTTTTTT,TRBV4-3,NA,TRBJ1-4,TRBD1
CASSSGVSTEAFF,TGCGCCAGCAGCTCGGGGGTTTCCACTGAAGCTTTCTTT,TRBV5-1,few,TRBJ1-1,NA
CSAGETSSEQYF,TGCAGTGCTGGTGAGACTAGCAGCGAGCAGTACTTC,TRBV20-1,NA,TRBJ2-7,TRBD2
CASSLEPGSYEQYF,TGTGCCAGCAGCTTGGAACCGGGCTCCTACGAGCAGTACTTC,TRBV5-5,many,TRBJ2-7,NA
CASSADRIRTMNTEAFF,TGTGCCAGCAGCGCGGACAGGATAAGGACGATGAACACTGAAGCTTTCTTT,TRBV5-6,NA,TRBJ1-1,TRBD1
CASSRFSQETQYF,TGTGCCAGCAGCCGGTTTAGCCAAGAGACCCAGTACTTC,TRBV6-1,NA,TRBJ2-5,NA
CASSQDGGRGPDTQYF,TGTGCCAGCAGCCAAGATGGGGGACGCGGGCCAGATACGCAGTATTTT,TRBV4-2,few,TRBJ2-3,NA
CATLGSEGDTQYF,TGTGCCACCCTGGGCAGCGAAGGAGATACGCAGTATTTT,TRBV6-4,many,TRBJ2-3,NA
CASSPTGGRGPSSYNEQFF,TGTGCCAGCAGCCCTACGGGGGGGCGGGGGCCAAGCTCCTACAATGAGCAGTTCTTC,TRBV3-1,NA,TRBJ2-1,TRBD2
CASSKAALRKPGNTIYF,TGTGCCAGCAGCAAAGCCGCATTAAGAAAGCCTGGAAACACCATATATTTT,TRBV21-1,NA,TRBJ1-3,NA
CASSLRERDTQYF,TGTGCCAGCAGCTTAAGAGAAAGGGATACGCAGTATTTT,TRBV7-3,once,TRBJ2-3,NA
CASSEPETGQMNTEAFF,TGCGCCAGCAGTGAGCCGGAGACGGGACAGATGAACACTGAAGCTTTCTTT,TRBV10-2,NA,TRBJ1-1,TRBD1
CASSVAGYDGYTF,TGTGCCAGCAGCGTAGCCGGGTATGATGGCTACACCTTC,TRBV9,NA,TRBJ1-2,NA
CASSLDPDYTEAFF,TGCGCCAGCAGCTTGGATCCAGACTACACTGAAGCTTTCTTT,TRBV5-1,NA,TRBJ1-1,NA
CSAQGPGYTF,TGCAGTGCCCAGGGTCCTGGCTACACCTTC,TRBV20-1,NA,TRBJ1-2,NA
CSARDSRRGDHNEQFF,TGCAGTGCTAGAGATTCGAGGCGGGGGGACCACAATGAGCAGTTCTTC,TRBV20-1,NA,TRBJ2-1,TRBD2
CSARDWEAGGDTEAFF,TGCAGTGCTAGAGATTGGGAGGCAGGGGGAGACACTGAAGCTTTCTTT,TRBV20-1,NA,TRBJ1-1,TRBD1
CASSLSGGGGETQYF,TGTGCCAGCAGCTTAAGTGGGGGGGGAGGAGAGACCCAGTACTTC,TRBV7-2,once,TRBJ2-5,TRBD2
CSAQGAEANYGYTF,TGCAGCGCCCAAGGGGCCGAAGCTAACTATGGCTACACCTTC,TRBV29-1,few,TRBJ1-2,NA
CASSLRATGELFF,TGTGCCAGCAGTCTCAGGGCAACCGGGGAGCTGTTTTTT,TRBV7-8,few,TRBJ2-2,NA
CASSPLGGGLEQFF,TGCGCCAGCAGCCCATTGGGGGGGGGTCTTGAGCAGTTCTTC,TRBV4-1,NA,TRBJ2-1,TRBD2
CASTDNGLPDGYTF,TGTGCCAGCACCGATAATGGACTCCCGGATGGCTACACCTTC,TRBV3-1,NA,TRBJ1-2,NA
CSARDGTSGPYEQYF,TGCAGTGCTAGAGACGGGACTAGCGGACCCTACGAGCAGTACTTC,TRBV20-1,few,TRBJ2-7,TRBD2
CSARAGGIVGYTF,TGCAGTGCTAGAGCAGGGGGCATAGTTGGCTACACCTTC,TRBV20-1,NA,TRBJ1-2,TRBD1
CASTVLGRRYYGYTF,TGTGCCAGCACCGTATTGGGCAGGAGATACTATGGCTACACCTTC,TRBV5-5,NA,TRBJ1-2,NA
CASRPAGFNYGYTF,TGTGCCAGCAGGCCCGCCGGGTTTAACTATGGCTACACCTTC,TRBV28,few,TRBJ1-2,NA
CSARTDTQYF,TGCAGTGCTAGGACAGATACGCAGTATTTT,TRBV20-1,NA,TRBJ2-3,NA
CASSVILGRNQPQHF,TGTGCCAGTAGTGTAATACTCGGGAGAAATCAGCCCCAGCATTTT,TRBV19,NA,TRBJ1-5,NA
CASSQEEGAGANVLTF,TGTGCCAGCAGCCAAGAAGAGGGGGCTGGGGCCAACGTCCTGACTTTC,TRBV4-2,many,TRBJ2-6,NA
CASRRGQNKNIQYF,TGTGCCAGCAGAAGGGGACAGAATAAAAACATTCAGTACTTC,TRBV28,NA,TRBJ2-4,TRBD1
CASSIEGNQPQHF,TGTGCCAGCAGCATTGAGGGGAATCAGCCCCAGCATTTT,TRBV28,NA,TRBJ1-5,NA
CASTEYNPHSNQPQHF,TGTGCCAGTACCGAGTATAACCCGCATAGCAATCAGCCCCAGCATTTT,TRBV19,NA,TRBJ1-5,NA
CASSQDLSLTYEQYF,TGCGCCAGCAGCCAAGATCTGTCGCTAACCTACGAGCAGTACTTC,TRBV4-3,NA,TRBJ2-7,NA
CSARHETIPYEQYF,TGCAGTGCTAGACATGAGACGATTCCCTACGAGCAGTACTTC,TRBV20-1,NA,TRBJ2-7,NA
CSAATGPESNQPQHF,TGCAGTGCTGCTACAGGGCCGGAGAGCAATCAGCCCCAGCATTTT,TRBV20-1,NA,TRBJ1-5,NA
CASRSSGGTGELFF,TGTGCCAGCAGGTCTAGCGGGGGCACCGGGGAGCTGTTTTTT,TRBV12-3/TRBV12-4,NA,TRBJ2-2,TRBD2
CGARTWERNNEQFF,TGCGGTGCTAGAACTTGGGAGAGGAACAATGAGCAGTTCTTC,TRBV20-1,NA,TRBJ2-1,NA
CASSEAYELRTEAFF,TGTGCCAGCAGTGAAGCGTACGAATTAAGGACTGAAGCTTTCTTT,TRBV2,NA,TRBJ1-1,NA
CATSDTRGSTDTQYF,TGTGCCACCAGCGACACGCGGGGCAGCACAGATACGCAGTATTTT,TRBV24-1,once,TRBJ2-3,NA
CASSRDRATGELFF,TGCGCCAGCAGCCGAGACAGGGCCACCGGGGAGCTGTTTTTT,TRBV4-1,NA,TRBJ2-2,TRBD1
CSARDGGKPLLGSPLHF,TGCAGTGCTAGAGATGGGGGCAAACCTCTTTTGGGATCACCCCTCCACTTT,TRBV20-1,few,TRBJ1-6,NA
CASSFRLASGGEETQYF,TGTGCTAGCAGCTTTCGGTTGGCTAGCGGGGGGGAAGAGACCCAGTACTTC,TRBV7-7,few,TRBJ2-5,TRBD2
CASSFQTLRAYEQYF,TGTGCCAGCAGCTTTCAGACACTGCGGGCCTACGAGCAGTACTTC,TRBV5-6,NA,TRBJ2-7,NA
CAISPSYNSPLHF,TGTGCCATTAGCCCCTCCTATAATTCACCCCTCCACTTT,TRBV7-2,NA,TRBJ1-6,NA
CASSPLGVTGELFF,TGCGCCAGCAGCCCATTAGGGGTCACCGGGGAGCTGTTTTTT,TRBV5-1,few,TRBJ2-2,NA
CSVGVQDRYEQYF,TGCAGCGTTGGGGTACAGGACCGCTACGAGCAGTACTTC,TRBV29-1,few,TRBJ2-7,NA
CASTPTGGRDTQYF,TGTGCCAGCACCCCAACCGGGGGACGAGATACGCAGTATTTT,TRBV7-3,NA,TRBJ2-3,NA
CASRLAAGGKETQYF,TGTGCCAGCAGACTGGCCGCAGGTGGCAAAGAGACCCAGTACTTC,TRBV14,NA,TRBJ2-5,NA
CATSRALGAGTGELFF,TGTGCCACCAGCAGAGCTCTGGGGGCGGGCACCGGGGAGCTGTTTTTT,TRBV15,once,TRBJ2-2,NA
CASSMGHFNSPLHF,TGTGCCAGCAGCATGGGACACTTTAATTCACCCCTCCACTTT,TRBV7-2,NA,TRBJ1-6,NA